This T cell receptor beta chain was retrieved from a study of blood T cell repertoires in COVID-19. Study-wide context: Samples came from the United States, Italy and Spain, spanning acute and convalescent COVID-19. In each case, the material was cDNA or gDNA derived from T cells, B-cell-depleted T cells, or PBMCs.

Source study methods: By means of reference gene primer amplification, nucleated cell counts were estimated. Some clones are missing from TCRdb's copy, which holds only in-frame ones; the method was immunoSEQ multiplex PCR. The DNA gave D and trimming, while V, J and clone size come from that table. The sample consists of about 52,000 clones, about 90% of them appearing once. Germline V CDR1 and CDR2: SGHTA, FQGNSA. The length of the CDR3 is 17 residues. Trimming cost V 2 bases and J 4 bases; bases outside gene matches: 10. Specimen: peripheral blood. The chain uses TRBV7-2 and TRBJ2-1, with TRBD1 matching 8 bases. The sequence came from a man aged 50 to 59 with active COVID-19. The CDR3 nucleotides are TGTGCCAGCAGCTTACGGGACAGGACTTCCTTTTACAATGAGCAGTTCTTC. Its translation: CASSLRDRTSFYNEQFF.